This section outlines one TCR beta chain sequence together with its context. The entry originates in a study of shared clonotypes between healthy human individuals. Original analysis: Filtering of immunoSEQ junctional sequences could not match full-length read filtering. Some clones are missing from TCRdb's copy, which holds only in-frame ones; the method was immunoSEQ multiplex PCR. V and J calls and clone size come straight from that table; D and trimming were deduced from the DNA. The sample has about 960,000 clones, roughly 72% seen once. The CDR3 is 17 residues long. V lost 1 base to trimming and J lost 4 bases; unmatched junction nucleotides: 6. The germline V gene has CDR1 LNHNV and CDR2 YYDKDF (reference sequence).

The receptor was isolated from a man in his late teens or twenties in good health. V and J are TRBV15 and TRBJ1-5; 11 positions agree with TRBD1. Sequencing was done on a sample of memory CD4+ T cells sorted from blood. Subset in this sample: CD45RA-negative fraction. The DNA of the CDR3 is TGTGCCACCAGCAGAGGGACAGGGGGCCTTTGGAATCAGCCCCAGCATTTT. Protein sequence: CATSRGTGGLWNQPQHF.